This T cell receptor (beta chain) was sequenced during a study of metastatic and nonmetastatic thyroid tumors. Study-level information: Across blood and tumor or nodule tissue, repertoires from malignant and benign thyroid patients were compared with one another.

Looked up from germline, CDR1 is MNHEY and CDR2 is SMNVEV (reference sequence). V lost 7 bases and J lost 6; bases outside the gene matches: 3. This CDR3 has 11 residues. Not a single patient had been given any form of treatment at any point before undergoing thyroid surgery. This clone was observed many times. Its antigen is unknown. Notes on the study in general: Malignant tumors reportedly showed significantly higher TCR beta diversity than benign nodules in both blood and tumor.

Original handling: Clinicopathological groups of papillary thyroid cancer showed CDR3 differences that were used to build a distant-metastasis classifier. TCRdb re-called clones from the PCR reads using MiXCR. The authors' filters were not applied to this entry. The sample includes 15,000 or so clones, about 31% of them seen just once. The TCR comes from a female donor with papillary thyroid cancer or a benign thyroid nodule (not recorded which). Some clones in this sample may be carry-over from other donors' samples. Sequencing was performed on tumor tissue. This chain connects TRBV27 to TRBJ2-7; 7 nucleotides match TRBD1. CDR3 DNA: TGTGCCAGCAACAGGGGTAGCGAGCAGTACTTC. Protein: CASNRGSEQYF.